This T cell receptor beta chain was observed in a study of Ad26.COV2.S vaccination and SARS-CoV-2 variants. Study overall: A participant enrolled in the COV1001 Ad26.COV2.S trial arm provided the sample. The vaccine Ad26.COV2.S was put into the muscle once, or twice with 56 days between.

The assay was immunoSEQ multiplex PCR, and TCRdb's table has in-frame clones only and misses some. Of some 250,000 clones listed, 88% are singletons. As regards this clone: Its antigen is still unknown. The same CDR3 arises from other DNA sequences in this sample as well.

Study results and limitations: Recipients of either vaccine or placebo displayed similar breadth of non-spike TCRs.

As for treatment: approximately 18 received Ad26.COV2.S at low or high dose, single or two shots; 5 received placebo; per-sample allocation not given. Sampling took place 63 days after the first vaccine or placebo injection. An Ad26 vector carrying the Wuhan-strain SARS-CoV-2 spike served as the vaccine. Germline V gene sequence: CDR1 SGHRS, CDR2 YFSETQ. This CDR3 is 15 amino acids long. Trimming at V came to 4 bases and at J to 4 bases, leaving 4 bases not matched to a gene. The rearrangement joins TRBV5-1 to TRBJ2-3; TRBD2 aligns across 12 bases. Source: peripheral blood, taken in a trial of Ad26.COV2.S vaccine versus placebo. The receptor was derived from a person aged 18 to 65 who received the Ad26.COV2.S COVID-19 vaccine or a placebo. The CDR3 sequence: CASSPGLAGADTQYF. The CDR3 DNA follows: TGCGCCAGCAGCCCGGGACTAGCGGGTGCAGATACGCAGTATTTT.